Shown below are 8 T cell receptor beta chains from a single sample sequenced in a study of CD8 T cells in Susac syndrome. Reverse transcription of roughly 0.5 to 1 ug RNA used random hexamers. From the immunoSEQ multiplex PCR reads, TCRdb called clonotypes with MiXCR, one entry per CDR3 protein. The data hold more than 55,000 distinct CDR3 sequences, with 96% observed a single time. The sequencing input was CD4+ T cells from PBMCs. These receptors all come from a human donor with multiple sclerosis.

The chain has TRBV2 and TRBJ2-5; 14 bases fit TRBD2. V trimming: 4 bases; J trimming: 4 bases; junction bases outside the gene matches: 2. Germline CDR1 SNHLY, CDR2 FYNNEI. This CDR3 has 15 residues. The CDR3 reads CASSGLAGGRETQYF. CDR3 DNA: TGTGCCAGCAGTGGACTAGCGGGGGGGCGAGAGACCCAGTACTTC.

J is TRBJ2-1 and V is TRBV29-1, with 12 bases aligning to TRBD2. This CDR3 comprises 19 residues. Per the germline V gene, CDR1 is SQVTM and CDR2 is ANQGSEA. Germline trimming cut 3 bases from V and 5 bases from J; bases unmatched to any gene: 17. The CDR3 spells CSVDRLLAGGPKKDNEQFF. CDR3 in DNA: TGCAGCGTTGACCGCCTACTAGCGGGGGGACCGAAGAAGGACAATGAGCAGTTCTTC.

The DNA for the CDR3 is TGTGCCAGCAGCGTTGCAGGGACAGGTCCCTTCGGAGGCTACACCTTC. This sequence encodes CASSVAGTGPFGGYTF. The chain has TRBV9 and TRBJ1-2; 8 nucleotides agree with TRBD1. Germline V gene sequence: CDR1 SGDLS, CDR2 YYNGEE. This CDR3 contains 16 residues. V gave up 2 bases and J gave up 8 bases; unmatched junction bases: 14.

The V gene is TRBV19, the J gene TRBJ1-2; D possibly corresponds to TRBD1 (6 bases). Between the trimmed V and J ends, which lost 4 bases and 7 bases, there was a span of 16 bases. This CDR3 has 14 residues. Germline V lookup: CDR1 LNHDA, CDR2 SQIVND (reference sequence). This CDR3 reads CASSTLAGAGGYTF. The CDR3 DNA follows: TGTGCCAGTAGTACCCTCGCGGGGGCAGGTGGCTACACCTTC.

This clonotype appeared a single time. The chain couples TRBV27 to TRBJ2-7; perhaps TRBD1 as D (5 bases). CDR1 is MNHEY and CDR2 is SMNVEV in the germline V gene (reference sequence). This CDR3 contains 13 residues. With 6 bases removed from V and 4 bases from J, the gap between germline ends came to 13 bases. The CDR3 loop is CASSTTQGYEQYF. In nucleotides, the CDR3 is TGTGCCAGCAGCACGACCCAGGGTTACGAGCAGTACTTC.

V and J are TRBV5-1 and TRBJ1-6, with D possibly being TRBD1 (6 bases). Germline values: CDR1 SGHRS, CDR2 YFSETQ. Trimming stripped 4 bases from V and 7 bases from J, with 18 bases between. The CDR3 runs 16 residues. CDR3 sequence (DNA): TGCGCCAGCAGCCAAACGGACAGACCGGGAAATTCACCCCTCCACTTT. Protein product: CASSQTDRPGNSPLHF.

This clonotype showed up just a few times. This CDR3 is CASSLRSQDEQYF. The CDR3 DNA reads TGTGCCAGCAGCTTACGCAGCCAGGACGAGCAGTACTTC. The chain recombines TRBV7-8 with TRBJ2-7; D is ambiguous. The CDR3 length is 13 residues. CDR1 SGHVS and CDR2 FQNEAQ come from the germline V gene. The V end was cut by 2 bases, the J end by 5 bases, with 10 bases between.

This CDR3 reads CASSFGTGPYEQYF. The DNA of the CDR3 is TGTGCCAGCAGCTTTGGGACAGGGCCCTACGAGCAGTACTTC. The chain links TRBV11-2 to TRBJ2-7; TRBD1 matches 9 bases. The CDR3 runs 14 residues. Unmatched junction bases numbered 2, after V lost 3 bases and J lost 2 bases. Germline CDR1 SGHAT, CDR2 FQNNGV.